The clone carrying this TCR beta chain was observed at least ten times. Its cognate antigen is unknown. The sample originates from a study of Graves' ophthalmopathy and Graves' hyperthyroidism. As the template, RNA transcripts were used to amplify TCR beta CDR3 regions. Second-round multiplex PCR came after first-round RT-PCR with HTBI primers. MiXCR, run by TCRdb on the multiplex PCR reads, gives a single entry per CDR3 protein. Counted here are some 200,000 distinct CDR3 sequences, around 30% occurring once; the ten biggest clones make up approximately 8.6%. Study-level results: Its predictions of ophthalmopathy progression gave the model over 65% sensitivity and approximately 72% specificity.

The TCR originated in a man in his fifties or sixties with Graves' ophthalmopathy. The sequencing sample was made of peripheral blood.

DNA of the CDR3: TGTGCCAGCAGAAACAGCGGGACCGACAACGAGCAGTACTTC. Its protein is CASRNSGTDNEQYF. The chain is built from TRBV12-3 or TRBV12-4 and TRBJ2-7, with 7 nucleotides matching TRBD2. CDR3 size: 14 residues. J gave up 5 bases and V 6 bases, and 10 bases lay outside the gene matches.